The sequence of this T cell receptor beta chain was determined in a study of blood T cell repertoires in COVID-19. In the study overall: PBMCs, B-cell-depleted T cells, or T cells were the source of the cDNA or gDNA that made up the material.

V gave up 5 bases and J gave up 7 bases, with 3 bases separating them. The germline gives CDR1 SEHNR, CDR2 FQNEAQ (reference sequence). The CDR3 contains 10 residues. Method: immunoSEQ multiplex PCR; TCRdb's copy keeps in-frame clones and lacks some. The sample holds about 180,000 clones, 80% to 85% seen once. The sample comprised peripheral blood. This sequence originates from a woman aged 40 to 49 with COVID-19, enrolled during active disease. The V call is TRBV7-9, the J call TRBJ2-1; D is ambiguous. CDR3 region: CASSRNEQFF. CDR3 DNA sequence: TGTGCCAGCAGCCGGAATGAGCAGTTCTTC.